These 30 T cell receptor beta chains were sequenced from one sample in a study of cytomegalovirus exposure and HLA in healthy donors. Assay: immunoSEQ multiplex PCR; the TCRdb copy retains only in-frame clones and omits some. The table includes 82,000 or so clones, about 92% detected once. The sequenced material came from PBMCs. The receptors were sampled from a man younger than 35 in good health and CMV-seronegative.

The chain couples TRBV4-3 to TRBJ2-1; 8 nucleotides agree with TRBD2. The ends lost 1 base at V and 9 bases at J; junction bases unmatched: 8. Germline V gene data show CDR1 as LGHNA and CDR2 as YSLEER. The CDR3 totals 15 residues. The CDR3 protein is CASSQAAAGDPEQFF. CDR3 in DNA: TGCGCCAGCAGCCAAGCGGCAGCGGGAGACCCTGAGCAGTTCTTC.

The V call is TRBV10-3, the J call TRBJ2-3; 12 positions match TRBD2. The V and J ends lost 4 bases and 3 bases, in that order; junction bases with no gene match: 5. Germline V gene lookup returns CDR1 ENHRY and CDR2 SYGVKD. The CDR3 contains 16 residues. CDR3 protein: CAISVASGGATDTQYF. In DNA, the CDR3 is TGTGCCATCAGTGTGGCTAGCGGGGGGGCAACAGATACGCAGTATTTT.

V gene TRBV4-1 combines with J gene TRBJ2-3; TRBD2 agrees at 12 bases. J was trimmed by 7 bases and V by 0 bases; bases with no gene match: 8. The CDR3 has 17 amino acids. Germline loops: CDR1 MGHRA, CDR2 YSYEKL. The CDR3 loop is CASSQDRRLAGVNTQYF. The CDR3 DNA reads TGCGCCAGCAGCCAAGATCGACGACTAGCGGGAGTTAATACGCAGTATTTT.

For this clone: An end of the junction does not agree with germline; a read error may underlie this. The V call is TRBV7-7, the J call TRBJ2-7; the D gene is possibly TRBD2 (6 bases). The CDR3 is 14 residues long. CDR1 is SSHAT and CDR2 is FNYEAQ in the germline V gene (reference sequence). The CDR3, as DNA: TGTGCTAGCAGCTTAGGCGGGACGCCGGGCGAGCAGTACTTC. Its translation: CASSLGGTPGEQYF.

The V and J genes are TRBV6-5 and TRBJ1-2; TRBD1 matches at 11 bases. The CDR3 length is 14 residues. The germline V gene encodes CDR1 MNHEY and CDR2 SVGAGI. The V segment lost 1 base and the J segment 7 bases; nucleotides outside the gene matches: 2. The CDR3 bases are TGTGCCAGCAGTTACTTGGACAGGGGGCTTGGCTACACCTTC. Its protein product is CASSYLDRGLGYTF.

This chain uses TRBV6-1 with TRBJ2-3; TRBD1 aligns across 7 bases. This CDR3 has 13 residues. Germline V gives CDR1 MNHNS, CDR2 SASEGT. The junction had 4 bases not matched to a gene; V was cut back by 7 bases and J by 3 bases. CDR3 coding DNA: TGTGCCAGCACCTACAGGGGAACAGATACGCAGTATTTT. Its translation: CASTYRGTDTQYF.

This clone was detected only once. This chain links TRBV13 with TRBJ2-7; D might be TRBD1 (6 bases). V lost 0 bases to trimming and J lost 3 bases, with 9 bases between them. Germline V gene sequence: CDR1 PRHDT, CDR2 FYEKMQ (reference sequence). The CDR3 sequence is 14 residues long. The CDR3 DNA reads TGTGCCAGCAGCTTAGGAGGGACACACTACGAGCAGTACTTC. Translation: CASSLGGTHYEQYF.

The V call is TRBV11-1, the J call TRBJ1-1; no definite D call. CDR1 is SGHAT and CDR2 is FQDESV in the germline V gene (reference sequence). The V and J ends lost 0 bases and 8 bases respectively, with 7 bases between them. This CDR3 is 12 amino acids long. The CDR3 DNA follows: TGTGCCAGCAGCTTAGCTGGCAAAGAAGCTTTCTTT. Protein product: CASSLAGKEAFF.

The V call is TRBV27, the J call TRBJ1-5; 10 bases are a match to TRBD1. Germline values: CDR1 MNHEY, CDR2 SMNVEV (reference sequence). CDR3 length: 14 amino acids. Germline trimming cut 3 bases from V and 5 bases from J; bases unmatched to any gene: 1. The CDR3 sequence is CASSLGQGHQPQHF. The DNA for the CDR3 is TGTGCCAGCAGTTTGGGACAGGGGCATCAGCCCCAGCATTTT.

The chain carries TRBV29-1 and TRBJ2-1; D gene uncertain. Trimming left V 6 bases short and J 5 bases short, with 14 bases between. Looked up from germline, CDR1 is SQVTM and CDR2 is ANQGSEA. The CDR3 totals 13 residues. The CDR3 spells CSVVDWANNEQFF. As DNA, the CDR3 is TGCAGCGTCGTGGATTGGGCAAACAATGAGCAGTTCTTC.

The J gene is TRBJ1-2, the V gene TRBV2; D might be TRBD1 (6 bases). The CDR3 loop spans 17 amino acids. CDR1 is SNHLY, CDR2 FYNNEI, per germline. The V end lost 0 bases, the J end lost 0 bases, and 14 bases lay between the germline ends. The CDR3 here is CASSEALQPGANYGYTF. The CDR3 nucleotides are TGTGCCAGCAGTGAAGCGCTTCAGCCAGGGGCTAACTATGGCTACACCTTC.

The genes are TRBV5-4 and TRBJ2-1; maybe TRBD1 (5 bases). From germline, CDR1 is SGHNT and CDR2 YYREEE (reference sequence). This CDR3 is 14 amino acids long. Trimming pared 2 bases from V and 12 bases from J, leaving 18 bases between. This CDR3 is CASSFKGRARRQFF. The CDR3 DNA reads as TGTGCCAGCAGCTTTAAGGGCAGGGCAAGACGGCAGTTCTTC.

This chain joins TRBV28 and TRBJ1-5, with 12 bases matching TRBD1. The CDR3 contains 16 residues. The junction had 6 bases not matched to a gene; V was cut back by 4 bases and J by 5 bases. Germline lookup yields CDR1 MDHEN and CDR2 SYDVKM. CDR3 residues: CASSSPGQGAYQPQHF. The CDR3 region has the DNA TGTGCCAGCAGTTCCCCGGGACAGGGGGCGTATCAGCCCCAGCATTTT.

The chain carries TRBV6-5 and TRBJ1-2; TRBD1 matches 9 bases. CDR3 length equals 16 residues. CDR1 is MNHEY and CDR2 is SVGAGI in the germline V gene. Trimming at V came to 0 bases and at J to 4 bases, leaving 6 bases not matched to a gene. CDR3 region: CASSYSPGQGLYGYTF. The CDR3 bases are TGTGCCAGCAGTTACTCTCCGGGACAGGGCCTCTATGGCTACACCTTC.

V gene TRBV29-1 combines with J gene TRBJ2-1, with D possibly being TRBD2 (6 bases). V was cut by 6 bases and J by 0 bases, with 15 bases left in between. The germline V gene encodes CDR1 SQVTM and CDR2 ANQGSEA. The CDR3 sequence is 15 residues long. The CDR3 bases are TGCAGCGTCAGAGTTAGCGGCAGCTCCTACAATGAGCAGTTCTTC. Its protein product is CSVRVSGSSYNEQFF.

The V call is TRBV2, the J call TRBJ1-2, with 8 bases that match TRBD1. Germline V CDR1 and CDR2: SNHLY, FYNNEI. The CDR3 covers 14 residues. After removal of 8 bases from V and 0 bases from J, the junction contained 5 bases not matched to a gene. CDR3 amino acids: CASRGQGPNYGYTF. As DNA, the CDR3 is TGTGCCAGCCGAGGACAGGGACCTAACTATGGCTACACCTTC.

By frequency in the sample, this clone is medium-sized. The chain recombines TRBV6-4 with TRBJ2-3; 14 bases agree with TRBD2. CDR1 and CDR2 (germline): MRHNA, SNTAGT. Unmatched junction bases numbered 0, after V lost 4 bases and J lost 3 bases. The CDR3 is 15 residues long. DNA of the CDR3: TGTGCCAGCAGTGGACTAGCGGGGGGGACAGATACGCAGTATTTT. Protein: CASSGLAGGTDTQYF.

The chain joins TRBV6-5 to TRBJ2-1, with 9 positions matching TRBD1. Losses at the gene ends were 6 bases for V and 9 bases for J; bases not matched to a gene: 9. This CDR3 has 14 amino acids. Per the germline V gene, CDR1 is MNHEY and CDR2 is SVGAGI. The CDR3 here is CASRKSGTGSEQFF. DNA for the CDR3: TGTGCCAGCAGAAAGTCCGGGACAGGGTCTGAGCAGTTCTTC.

This chain joins TRBV7-3 and TRBJ2-3, with 8 bases lining up with TRBD1. Germline trimming cut 6 bases from V and 5 bases from J; bases unmatched to any gene: 7. Germline CDR1 and CDR2: SGHTA and FQGTGA. The CDR3 contains 14 residues. For the CDR3, the DNA is TGTGCCAGCAGTCTACACACAGGGGGAGATACGCAGTATTTT. Amino acids: CASSLHTGGDTQYF.

This clone has more than one count but fewer than ten. This chain connects TRBV28 to TRBJ2-1; 9 nucleotides agree with TRBD2. With 7 bases clipped from V and 7 bases from J, the junction kept 14 bases outside the gene matches. The CDR3 length is 16 residues. CDR1 is MDHEN, CDR2 SYDVKM, per germline. CDR3 bases: TGTGCCAGCACCTCAGCGGGGGGCGCTTCGAAGAATGAGCAGTTCTTC. Amino acid sequence: CASTSAGGASKNEQFF.

A word on this clone: A junction boundary mismatches the germline segment, possibly from a read error. The V and J genes are TRBV4-1 and TRBJ1-1; weak D call: TRBD1 (5 bases). Per germline, CDR1 MGHRA and CDR2 YSYEKL. The CDR3 extends over 14 amino acids. CDR3 nucleotides: TGCGCCAGCAGCCAAGATGGGAGGGCGGAACGGGGGATTTTT. Translating gives CASSQDGRAERGIF.

With regard to this clone: One end of the junction varies from germline; a read error may be responsible. The chain carries TRBV6-5 and TRBJ1-4, with D possibly being TRBD1 (6 bases). CDR3 length: 15 residues. Germline V gives CDR1 MNHEY, CDR2 SVGAGI. The CDR3 coding sequence is TGTGCCAGCAGTCGTCCGGGGACAACAAATGAAAAACTGTTTTTT. It is translated as CASSRPGTTNEKLFF.

The chain uses TRBV5-1 and TRBJ2-7, with TRBD1 identical over 9 bases. CDR1 SGHRS and CDR2 YFSETQ come from the germline V gene. The CDR3 is 16 residues long. The junction had 13 bases not matched to a gene; V was cut back by 4 bases and J by 5 bases. The DNA for the CDR3 is TGCGCCAGCAGCAGCGGAGGGACAGGGAGAGTCCACGAGCAGTACTTC. Residues: CASSSGGTGRVHEQYF.

V gene TRBV9 combines with J gene TRBJ2-7, with 7 nucleotides matching TRBD1. CDR3 size: 14 residues. CDR1 and CDR2 from the germline V gene are SGDLS and YYNGEE. Trimming removed 0 bases from V and 2 bases from J; junction bases left unmatched: 2. The CDR3 nucleotides are TGTGCCAGCAGCGTAGGTGGGACAGCCTACGAGCAGTACTTC. Residues: CASSVGGTAYEQYF.

The chain couples TRBV7-9 to TRBJ2-1; 9 nucleotides line up with TRBD1. CDR3 length: 15 amino acids. After removal of 5 bases from V and 6 bases from J, the junction contained 8 bases not matched to a gene. Germline V CDR1 and CDR2: SEHNR, FQNEAQ (reference sequence). The CDR3 region has the DNA TGTGCCAGCAGCCTGGGACAGGGAGGTGTCAATGAGCAGTTCTTC. Its protein is CASSLGQGGVNEQFF.

The chain joins TRBV12-5 to TRBJ2-1; 7 bases agree with TRBD1. CDR1 LGHNT and CDR2 FRNRAP come from the germline V gene. V lost 4 bases to trimming and J lost 6 bases; unmatched junction nucleotides: 9. The CDR3 has 15 residues. The CDR3 region is CASGSLPTGSNEQFF. In nucleotides, the CDR3 is TGTGCTAGTGGTTCCCTTCCGACAGGGTCCAATGAGCAGTTCTTC.

This rearrangement joins TRBV7-8 to TRBJ2-7; TRBD2 matches 7 bases. Germline-derived CDR1 and CDR2 are SGHVS and FQNEAQ. This CDR3 contains 16 residues. V gave up 1 base and J gave up 4 bases; unmatched junction bases: 10. Written as DNA, the CDR3 is TGTGCCAGCAGCTTAGTTGCTGGCGGGACTAAATACGAGCAGTACTTC. As protein: CASSLVAGGTKYEQYF.

This clone has a handful of counts. The CDR3 reads CASSPGGLSYEQYF. The CDR3 DNA reads TGTGCCAGCAGCCCAGGGGGACTCTCCTACGAGCAGTACTTC. J is TRBJ2-7 and V is TRBV14; D is possibly TRBD1 (7 bases). The CDR3 length is 14 residues. The germline V gene has CDR1 SGHDN and CDR2 FVKESK. V gave up 4 bases and J gave up 0 bases, with 10 bases separating them.

The V call is TRBV6-1, the J call TRBJ2-7; weak D call: TRBD2 (6 bases). CDR1 and CDR2 from the germline V gene are MNHNS and SASEGT. The CDR3 runs to 18 residues. Trimming removed 3 bases from V and 0 bases from J, with 21 bases in between. The CDR3 sequence: CASSDQFHGGPSSYEQYF. The CDR3 region has the DNA TGTGCCAGCAGTGACCAATTTCATGGAGGGCCGTCCTCCTACGAGCAGTACTTC.

The chain links TRBV4-1 to TRBJ1-6, with a tentative D call TRBD1 (5 bases). Germline CDR1 MGHRA, CDR2 YSYEKL. V was clipped by 4 bases and J by 8 bases, with 18 bases between them. The CDR3 extends over 16 amino acids. CDR3 protein: CASSLPHSRGDSPLHF. The CDR3 coding sequence is TGCGCCAGCAGCCTTCCGCATAGCCGGGGGGATTCACCCCTCCACTTT.